The 6 T cell receptor beta chains below come from one sample, sequenced in a study of follicular helper T cells after annual influenza vaccination. TCRdb's table, derived via immunoSEQ multiplex PCR, lists solely in-frame clones and lacks some. Among 450 or so clones listed, 69% were seen once. As for time point: 2014-2015 season, 7 days after vaccination. This sample comprised CXCR5+ CD38+ circulating T follicular helper cells from blood, obtained 7 days after influenza vaccination. The subset is: circulating Tfh, non-naive CD4+CXCR5+PD-1+ (ICOS+CD38+ or ICOS-CD38-). The receptors come from an adult who received the influenza vaccine.

The rearrangement links TRBV29-1 to TRBJ1-5, with 7 bases fitting TRBD1. CDR1 and CDR2 from the germline V gene are SQVTM and ANQGSEA. J gave up 4 bases and V 6 bases, and 6 bases lay outside the gene matches. The CDR3 has 13 amino acids. CDR3 loop: CSVRDSGNQPQHF. CDR3 sequence (DNA): TGCAGCGTCCGGGACAGTGGGAATCAGCCCCAGCATTTT.

The chain links TRBV27 to TRBJ2-5; weak D call: TRBD1 (7 bases). Germline V gene lookup returns CDR1 MNHEY and CDR2 SMNVEV (reference sequence). This CDR3 region has 15 residues. V lost 3 bases to trimming and J lost 5 bases, with 16 bases between them. DNA of the CDR3: TGTGCCAGCAGTTTTTCGGGGGACAGCAGGGAGACCCAGTACTTC. This translates into CASSFSGDSRETQYF.

The chain is built from TRBV19 and TRBJ1-5; 10 nucleotides match TRBD1. The CDR3 loop spans 15 amino acids. Germline CDR1 and CDR2: LNHDA and SQIVND (reference sequence). The junction had 5 bases not matched to a gene; V was cut back by 4 bases and J by 5 bases. The chain's CDR3 is CASSTGGTGDQPQHF. The DNA for the CDR3 is TGTGCCAGTAGTACCGGCGGGACAGGGGATCAGCCCCAGCATTTT.

The V call is TRBV6-1, the J call TRBJ1-1; 8 bases line up with TRBD1. V trimming: 7 bases; J trimming: 3 bases; junction bases outside the gene matches: 7. The CDR3 has 14 amino acids. CDR1 is MNHNS and CDR2 is SASEGT in the germline V gene. CDR3 in DNA: TGTGCCAGCAAGGAGGGCAGGGGGCACACTGAAGCTTTCTTT. It translates to CASKEGRGHTEAFF.

CDR3 DNA sequence: TGTGCCAGCAGCGCCCAGGGACAGGGGGCTGGCACTGAAGCTTTCTTT. Translated: CASSAQGQGAGTEAFF. J is TRBJ1-1 and V is TRBV7-2, with TRBD1 matching over 12 bases. Unmatched junction bases numbered 8, after V lost 5 bases and J lost 4 bases. This CDR3 spans 16 amino acids. Germline CDR1 is SGHTA and CDR2 is FQGNSA.

V usage is TRBV28 and J usage is TRBJ2-5, with TRBD2 matching over 15 bases. J gave up 5 bases and V 10 bases, and 2 bases lay outside the gene matches. The germline V gene encodes CDR1 MDHEN and CDR2 SYDVKM. The CDR3 length is 13 residues. The CDR3 coding sequence is TGTGCCAAAGGACTAGCGGGGGGGGAGACCCAGTACTTC. Translated: CAKGLAGGETQYF.